This TCR beta chain was found in a study of blood T cell repertoires in COVID-19 (dated by TCRdb to about 2020). For the wider study: Samples from collaborators originated in the United States, Italy and Spain and spanned both the acute and convalescent phases of COVID-19. The samples were drawn from two sources: the first 160 participants of the ongoing ImmuneRACE study, and 1,000 to 1,500 subjects contributed by 6 global collaborators. Where HLA class I and class II types were available, the types were taken from metadata supplied by the sample provider, not from assay-based typing. Deeply sampled blood TCRbeta repertoires from subjects exposed to, actively infected with, or recovered from COVID-19 were included in the dataset. Sample metadata almost always included a de-identified subject ID, COVID-19 status, age in years and sex. The repertoires were made available in a free public database intended to serve as a resource for research on the immune response to SARS-CoV-2. The prospective study material was composed of cDNA or gDNA derived from T cells, B-cell-depleted T cells, or PBMCs.

Beyond this particular receptor, the publication reports: How much clinical and demographic metadata was included differed by source and by participant, and the metadata was provided uncurated.

For this clone: The antigen this receptor binds is unknown. One base away there is no much larger clone; base qualities are not given.

At one collaborating source in Seattle, patients were enrolled during active infection and were followed longitudinally through the course of disease. Whole blood was collected in K2EDTA tubes by collaborating institutions according to the institutions' own protocols. Collaborator samples were shipped for TCRbeta analysis as frozen whole blood, isolated PBMCs, or DNA extracted from either sample type. Trimming removed 8 bases from V and 3 bases from J; the gene matches leave 7 bases unexplained. Via the germline V gene, CDR1 is MNHEY and CDR2 SVGAGI. The CDR3 numbers 15 residues from cysteine through phenylalanine. Solely the CDR3 DNA is kept, with 45 bases framed from the first base. The immunoSEQ Assay, a bias-controlled multiplex PCR, was used to amplify TCRbeta CDR3 regions from genomic DNA. The original methods were these. Within the assay, amplification of reference gene primers was used to estimate how many nucleated cells each sample contained. Sequence reads were collapsed and filtered to measure the absolute abundance of every unique TCRbeta CDR3 rearrangement. For each sample, productive Simpson clonality was calculated as the square root of Simpson's diversity index over productive rearrangements. This is the immuneACCESS table as TCRdb keeps it, with only in-frame sequences that have V and J called. A part of the clones is gone; compared with another copy, unresolved V genes explain less than half, and the rest is unexplained. Clone size and V and J calls were adopted from that table, with D and trimming inferred from the DNA. The sample profile shows hundreds of thousands of clones; approximately 89% of them were found once. Around 0.95% of the sample is in the top ten clones.

The sample was peripheral blood. The rearrangement combines TRBV6-5 with TRBJ2-3; 11 central nucleotides agree with TRBD2. This TCR was recovered from a young man with COVID-19, enrolled during active disease. The CDR3: CASWSSSGRTDTQYF. DNA sequence: TGTGCCAGCTGGTCTTCTAGCGGGAGGACAGATACGCAGTATTTT.